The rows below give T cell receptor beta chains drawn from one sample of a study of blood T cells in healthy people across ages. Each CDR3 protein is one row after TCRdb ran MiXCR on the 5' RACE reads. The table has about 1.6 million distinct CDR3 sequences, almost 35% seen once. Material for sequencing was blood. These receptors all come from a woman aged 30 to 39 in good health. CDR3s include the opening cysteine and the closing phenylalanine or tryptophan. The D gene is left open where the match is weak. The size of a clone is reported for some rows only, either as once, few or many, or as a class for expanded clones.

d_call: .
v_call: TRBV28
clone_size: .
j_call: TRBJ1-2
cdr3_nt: TGTGCCAGCAGCCTACGGCCAGGGGAGGTCGGCTACACCTTC
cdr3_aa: CASSLRPGEVGYTF

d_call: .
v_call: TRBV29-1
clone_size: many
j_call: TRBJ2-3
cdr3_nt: TGCAGCGCCATGAGTGGACGATATAGCACAGATACGCAGTATTTT
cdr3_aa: CSAMSGRYSTDTQYF

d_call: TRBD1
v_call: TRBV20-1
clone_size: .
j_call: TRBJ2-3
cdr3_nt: TGCAGTGCTCAAAGCCCGACAGGGGCAGATACGCAGTATTTT
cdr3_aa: CSAQSPTGADTQYF

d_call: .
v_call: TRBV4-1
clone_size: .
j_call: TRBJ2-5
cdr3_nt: TGCGCCAGCAGCCAAGATCCGAGCGGGTTCGGCCAAGAGACCCAGTACTTC
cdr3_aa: CASSQDPSGFGQETQYF

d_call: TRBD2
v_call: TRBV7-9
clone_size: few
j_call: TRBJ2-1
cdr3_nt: TGTGCCAGTCCTGGCGGGAGAAGGTCCTACAATGAGCAGTTCTTC
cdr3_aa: CASPGGRRSYNEQFF

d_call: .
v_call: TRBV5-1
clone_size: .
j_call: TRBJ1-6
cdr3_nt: TGCGCCAGCAGCTTGGCCTCTGGCGAACCCCTCCACTTT
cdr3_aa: CASSLASGEPLHF

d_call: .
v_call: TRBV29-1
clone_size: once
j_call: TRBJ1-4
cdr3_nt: TGCAGCGTCCGGACAGCTAATAATGAAAAACGGTTTTTT
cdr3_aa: CSVRTANNEKRFF

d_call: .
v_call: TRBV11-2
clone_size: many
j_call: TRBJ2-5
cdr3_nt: TGTGCCAGCAGCTCCGCTAGTGGGGGGGCCCAAGAGACCCAGTACTTC
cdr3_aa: CASSSASGGAQETQYF

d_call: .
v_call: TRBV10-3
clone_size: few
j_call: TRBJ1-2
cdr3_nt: TGTGCCATAATTCCCGACCCAGGCGCCGGCTACACCTTC
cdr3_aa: CAIIPDPGAGYTF

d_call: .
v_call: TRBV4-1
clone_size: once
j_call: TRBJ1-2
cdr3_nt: TGCGCCAGCAGCCCCTATGGGGACGGAGTCCCTAACTATGGCTACACCTTC
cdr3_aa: CASSPYGDGVPNYGYTF

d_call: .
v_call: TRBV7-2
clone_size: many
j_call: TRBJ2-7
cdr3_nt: TGTGCCAGCAGCTTAGGTCTGGGTTCCATCAGTGATCAGTACTTC
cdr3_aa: CASSLGLGSISDQYF

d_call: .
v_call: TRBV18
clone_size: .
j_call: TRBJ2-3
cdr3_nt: TGTGCCAGCTCACCAGAAAAGGGGGGTCCAGATACGCAGTATTTT
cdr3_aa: CASSPEKGGPDTQYF

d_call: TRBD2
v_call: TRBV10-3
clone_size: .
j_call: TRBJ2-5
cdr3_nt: TGTGCCATCAGGGGGACTAGCGACCTGGGCGAGACCCAGTACTTC
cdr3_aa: CAIRGTSDLGETQYF

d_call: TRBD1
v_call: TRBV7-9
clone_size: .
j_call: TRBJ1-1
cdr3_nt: TGTGCCAGCAGCTTAGCGCGTTTCGGGACAGGGAATCTAGAAGCTTTCTTT
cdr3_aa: CASSLARFGTGNLEAFF

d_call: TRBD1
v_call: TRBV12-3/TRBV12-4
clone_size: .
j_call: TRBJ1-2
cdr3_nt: TGTGCCAACAGTTTCGGACTCCGACAGGGGGACTATGGCTACACCTTC
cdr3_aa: CANSFGLRQGDYGYTF

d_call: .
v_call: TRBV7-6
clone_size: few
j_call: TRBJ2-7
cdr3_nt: TGTGCCAGCAGCTTAGCGAGAGGGTCCGAGCAGTACTTC
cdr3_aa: CASSLARGSEQYF

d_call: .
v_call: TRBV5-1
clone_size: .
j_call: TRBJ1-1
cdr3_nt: TGCGCCAGCAGCCCTGGACAGCATGAAGCTTTCTTT
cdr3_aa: CASSPGQHEAFF

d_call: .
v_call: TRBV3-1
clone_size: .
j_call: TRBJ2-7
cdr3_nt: TGTGCCAGCAGCCAAGACATGTGCTACGAGCAGTACTTC
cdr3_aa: CASSQDMCYEQYF

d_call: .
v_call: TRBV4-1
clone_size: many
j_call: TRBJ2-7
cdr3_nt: TGCGCCAGCAGCCAAGGGGGGGCGGGAGTCTCCTACGAGCAGTACTTC
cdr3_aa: CASSQGGAGVSYEQYF

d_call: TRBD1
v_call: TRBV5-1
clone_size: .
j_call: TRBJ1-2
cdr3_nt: TGCGCCAGCAGGGCGGGACAGAGTAACTATGGCTACACCTTC
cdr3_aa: CASRAGQSNYGYTF

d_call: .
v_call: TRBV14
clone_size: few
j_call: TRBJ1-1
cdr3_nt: TGTGCCAGCAGCCAGTGGGGGCTAGGGAACACTGAAGCTTTCTTT
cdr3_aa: CASSQWGLGNTEAFF

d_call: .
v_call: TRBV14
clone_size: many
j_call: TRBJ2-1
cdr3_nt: TGCGCCAGCAGCCATGGGGGCAATGAGCAGTTCTTC
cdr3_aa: CASSHGGNEQFF

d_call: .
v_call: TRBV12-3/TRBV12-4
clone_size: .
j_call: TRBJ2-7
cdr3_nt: TGTGCCAGCAGTCCGCCTGAGGAACGGGGGGCTTTTTACGAGCAGTACTTC
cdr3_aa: CASSPPEERGAFYEQYF

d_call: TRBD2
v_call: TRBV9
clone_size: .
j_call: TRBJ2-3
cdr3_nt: TGTGCCAGCAGTACCCTTAGCGGGGGGACCGTGGCAGATACGCAGTATTTT
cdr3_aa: CASSTLSGGTVADTQYF

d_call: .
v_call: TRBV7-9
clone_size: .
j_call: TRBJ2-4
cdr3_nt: TGTGCCAGCAGCGCATGGACCGGCGGGGCCAAAAACATTCAGTACTTC
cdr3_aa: CASSAWTGGAKNIQYF

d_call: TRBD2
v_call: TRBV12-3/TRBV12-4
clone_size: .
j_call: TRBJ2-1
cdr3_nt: TGTGCCAGCAGTTTAGCGAGGGGACTAGCGTCGGTCAATGAGCAGTTCTTC
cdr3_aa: CASSLARGLASVNEQFF

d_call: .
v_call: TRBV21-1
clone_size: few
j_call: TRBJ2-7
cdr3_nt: TGTGCCAGTTTCTTTGGGACTAGCGCGTTTCCCTACGAGCAGTACTTC
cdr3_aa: CASFFGTSAFPYEQYF

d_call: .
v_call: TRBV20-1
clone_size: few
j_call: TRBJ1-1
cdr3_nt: TGCAGTGCTAGCCGTCCGGGGGGGAAGCCTGAAGCTTTCTTT
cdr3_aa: CSASRPGGKPEAFF

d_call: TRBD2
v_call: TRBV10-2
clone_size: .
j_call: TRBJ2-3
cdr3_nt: TGCGCCAGCCAGCCCGGACTAGCGGGAACAGATACGCAGTATTTT
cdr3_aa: CASQPGLAGTDTQYF

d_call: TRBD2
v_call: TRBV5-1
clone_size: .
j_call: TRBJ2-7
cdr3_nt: TGCGCCAGCAGCTTGGGTTACGGGGGGTTGGACGAGCAGTACTTC
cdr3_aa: CASSLGYGGLDEQYF

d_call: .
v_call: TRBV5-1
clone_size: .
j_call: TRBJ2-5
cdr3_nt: TGCGCCAGCAGCTTGGATCTTGGAGTTTCACGGACCCAGTACTTC
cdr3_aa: CASSLDLGVSRTQYF

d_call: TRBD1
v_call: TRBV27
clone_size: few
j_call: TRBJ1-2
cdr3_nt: TGTGCCAGCAGTTCCTCCCCGGGACAGGACCTTCCTAACTATGGCTACACCTTC
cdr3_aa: CASSSSPGQDLPNYGYTF

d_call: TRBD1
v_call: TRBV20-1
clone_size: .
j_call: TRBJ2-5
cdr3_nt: TGCAGTGCTACTCCGGGACAGGATCAAGAGACCCAGTACTTC
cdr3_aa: CSATPGQDQETQYF

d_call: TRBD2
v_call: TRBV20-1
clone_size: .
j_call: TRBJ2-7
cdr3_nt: TGCAGTGCTAGTGCCCAGCGGGATGGAGAGCAGTACTTC
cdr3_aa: CSASAQRDGEQYF

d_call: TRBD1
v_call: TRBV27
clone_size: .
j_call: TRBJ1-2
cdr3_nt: TGTGCCAGCAGTTGGGGTCACGGGACAGGGGTTGGTATTGATGGCTACACCTTC
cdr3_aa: CASSWGHGTGVGIDGYTF